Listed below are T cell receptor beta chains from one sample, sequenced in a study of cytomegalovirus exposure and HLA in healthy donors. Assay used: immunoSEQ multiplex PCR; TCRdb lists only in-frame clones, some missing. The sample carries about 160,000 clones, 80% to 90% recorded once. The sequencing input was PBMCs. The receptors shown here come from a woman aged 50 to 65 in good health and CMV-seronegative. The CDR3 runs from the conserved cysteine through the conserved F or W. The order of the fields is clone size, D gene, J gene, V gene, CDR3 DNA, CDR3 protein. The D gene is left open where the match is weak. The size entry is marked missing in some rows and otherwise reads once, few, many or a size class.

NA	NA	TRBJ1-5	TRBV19	TGTGCCAGTAGTACCGGGTTGGGCAATCAGCCCCAGCATTTT	CASSTGLGNQPQHF
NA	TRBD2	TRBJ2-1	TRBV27	TGTGCCAGCAGTTTTTCTAGCGGCAATGAGCAGTTCTTC	CASSFSSGNEQFF
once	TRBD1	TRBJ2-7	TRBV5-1	TGCGCCAGCAGCTTCCGGACAGGGTCGGACGACGAGCAGTACTTC	CASSFRTGSDDEQYF
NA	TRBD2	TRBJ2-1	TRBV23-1	TGCGCCAGCAGTCCGAGCATGGCAATGATAGCGGGTTACAATGAGCAGTTCTTC	CASSPSMAMIAGYNEQFF
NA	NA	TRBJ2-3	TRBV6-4	TGTGCCAGCAGTGACTCAGGGGCGGTCACAGATACGCAGTATTTT	CASSDSGAVTDTQYF
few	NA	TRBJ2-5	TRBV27	TGTGCCAGCAGTTTAGGCCGTGGACTTATCGAGACCCAGTACTTC	CASSLGRGLIETQYF
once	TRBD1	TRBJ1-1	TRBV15	TGTGCCACCAGCAGGGAGCAGGGGGCGTTCACTGAAGCTTTCTTT	CATSREQGAFTEAFF
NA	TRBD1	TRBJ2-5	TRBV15	TGTGCCACCAGCAGGGACAGGGGGCGAGAGGAGACCCAGTACTTC	CATSRDRGREETQYF
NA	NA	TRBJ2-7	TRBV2	TGTGCCAGCAGTGTTTTTGCGGGAAACAACGAGCAGTACTTC	CASSVFAGNNEQYF
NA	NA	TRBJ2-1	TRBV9	TGTGCCAGCAGCGTAAGGGGGAGCCCGCACAATGAGCAGTTCTTC	CASSVRGSPHNEQFF
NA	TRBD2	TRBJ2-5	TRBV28	TGTGCCAGCCGGGGGGGGACTACCCAGTACTTC	CASRGGTTQYF
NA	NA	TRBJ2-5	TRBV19	TGTGCCAGTAGTATGGGCAGGCAAGAGACCCAGTACTTC	CASSMGRQETQYF
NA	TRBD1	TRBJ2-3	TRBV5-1	TGCGCCAGCAGCTCGACAGGGCGAGATACGCAGTATTTT	CASSSTGRDTQYF